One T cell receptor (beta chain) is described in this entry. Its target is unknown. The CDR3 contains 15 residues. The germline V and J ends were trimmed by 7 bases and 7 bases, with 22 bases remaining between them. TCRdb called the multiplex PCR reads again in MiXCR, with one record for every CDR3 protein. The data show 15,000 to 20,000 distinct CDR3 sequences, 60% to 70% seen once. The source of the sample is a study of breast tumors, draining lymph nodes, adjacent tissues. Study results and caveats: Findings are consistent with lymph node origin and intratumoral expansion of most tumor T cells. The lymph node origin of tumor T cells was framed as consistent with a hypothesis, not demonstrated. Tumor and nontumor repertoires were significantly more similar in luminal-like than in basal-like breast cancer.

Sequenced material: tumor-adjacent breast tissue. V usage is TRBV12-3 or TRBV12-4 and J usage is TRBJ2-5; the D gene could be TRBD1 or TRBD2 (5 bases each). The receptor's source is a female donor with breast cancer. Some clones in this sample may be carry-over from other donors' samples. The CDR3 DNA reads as TGTGCCAGCATTCTCTCAGGACCCCGGGGCGGGACCCAGTACTTC. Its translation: CASILSGPRGGTQYF.